The rows below give T cell receptor beta chains drawn from one sample of a study of cytomegalovirus exposure and HLA in healthy donors. The protocol was immunoSEQ multiplex PCR, while the TCRdb copy is restricted to in-frame clones and leaves out a portion. The table records tens of thousands of clones, 70% of them present only once. Sequenced material: PBMCs. Source of these receptors: a woman aged 60-75 years in good health and CMV-seropositive. Each CDR3 is given with its conserved first and last residue. D genes are given only for firm matches. For some rows the clone size is stated as once, few or many, or as a class when expanded; others skip it.

clone size: NA
J gene: TRBJ1-2
D gene: TRBD1
V gene: TRBV6-1
CDR3 protein: CASTRTGSSYYGYTF
CDR3 DNA: TGTGCCAGCACCCGGACAGGGTCTTCGTACTATGGCTACACCTTC

clone size: NA
J gene: TRBJ2-2
D gene: TRBD1
V gene: TRBV4-1
CDR3 protein: CASSSRDRVGSTGELFF
CDR3 DNA: TGCGCCAGCAGCTCCCGAGACAGGGTGGGCAGCACCGGGGAGCTGTTTTTT

clone size: NA
J gene: TRBJ1-1
D gene: NA
V gene: TRBV5-1
CDR3 protein: CASSLDRVTTEAFF
CDR3 DNA: TGCGCCAGCAGCTTGGACAGGGTGACGACTGAAGCTTTCTTT

clone size: few
J gene: TRBJ2-5
D gene: NA
V gene: TRBV7-9
CDR3 protein: CSSSFGRETQYF
CDR3 DNA: TGTTCCAGCAGCTTTGGTAGAGAGACCCAGTACTTC

clone size: NA
J gene: TRBJ1-3
D gene: NA
V gene: TRBV18
CDR3 protein: CASSPIGAGNTIYF
CDR3 DNA: TGTGCCAGCTCACCTATTGGGGCCGGAAACACCATATATTTT

clone size: NA
J gene: TRBJ2-3
D gene: TRBD2
V gene: TRBV4-1
CDR3 protein: CASSQGRLAGGPHTQYF
CDR3 DNA: TGCGCCAGCAGCCAGGGGAGACTAGCGGGGGGGCCCCATACGCAGTATTTT

clone size: NA
J gene: TRBJ2-5
D gene: NA
V gene: TRBV2
CDR3 protein: CASSAEEGETQYF
CDR3 DNA: TGTGCCAGCAGTGCCGAGGAGGGAGAGACCCAGTACTTC

clone size: few
J gene: TRBJ1-3
D gene: TRBD1
V gene: TRBV19
CDR3 protein: CATRQGITGNTIYF
CDR3 DNA: TGTGCCACTCGACAGGGTATAACTGGAAACACCATATATTTT

clone size: NA
J gene: TRBJ1-2
D gene: NA
V gene: TRBV2
CDR3 protein: CASSVLIRGRGYTF
CDR3 DNA: TGTGCCAGCAGTGTTTTGATTAGGGGTCGTGGCTACACCTTC

clone size: few
J gene: TRBJ1-1
D gene: TRBD1
V gene: TRBV2
CDR3 protein: CASRTGGRTEAFF
CDR3 DNA: TGTGCCAGCAGGACAGGGGGTAGGACTGAAGCTTTCTTT

clone size: few
J gene: TRBJ2-7
D gene: NA
V gene: TRBV5-8
CDR3 protein: CASSLGEIYEQYF
CDR3 DNA: TGTGCCAGCAGCTTGGGGGAGATCTACGAGCAGTACTTC

clone size: NA
J gene: TRBJ2-7
D gene: NA
V gene: TRBV9
CDR3 protein: CASSPSTSGSVPYEQYF
CDR3 DNA: TGTGCCAGCAGCCCCTCAACGTCGGGGAGCGTTCCCTACGAGCAGTACTTC

clone size: NA
J gene: TRBJ1-2
D gene: TRBD1
V gene: TRBV10-3
CDR3 protein: CAISEGTGNYGYTF
CDR3 DNA: TGTGCCATCAGTGAAGGGACAGGGAACTATGGCTACACCTTC

clone size: NA
J gene: TRBJ2-7
D gene: TRBD1
V gene: TRBV5-8
CDR3 protein: CASSPFRDRSHYEQYF
CDR3 DNA: TGTGCCAGCAGCCCCTTCCGGGACAGGTCTCACTACGAGCAGTACTTC

clone size: NA
J gene: TRBJ2-7
D gene: TRBD1
V gene: TRBV10-3
CDR3 protein: CAIRAGTGSTVYEQYF
CDR3 DNA: TGTGCCATCAGGGCCGGGACAGGGTCCACAGTCTACGAGCAGTACTTC

clone size: NA
J gene: TRBJ1-2
D gene: TRBD1
V gene: TRBV28
CDR3 protein: CASSFRAGGGNNYGYTF
CDR3 DNA: TGTGCCAGCAGTTTTCGGGCAGGGGGCGGTAACAACTATGGCTACACCTTC

clone size: NA
J gene: TRBJ1-6
D gene: NA
V gene: TRBV5-1
CDR3 protein: CASSLDRPGYNSPLHF
CDR3 DNA: TGCGCCAGCAGCTTGGATCGCCCCGGGTATAATTCACCCCTCCACTTT

clone size: NA
J gene: TRBJ2-7
D gene: NA
V gene: TRBV11-3
CDR3 protein: CASSPELSHEQYF
CDR3 DNA: TGTGCCAGCAGCCCGGAACTAAGCCACGAGCAGTACTTC

clone size: NA
J gene: TRBJ1-1
D gene: TRBD1
V gene: TRBV19
CDR3 protein: CASRGLQGATMGNTEAFF
CDR3 DNA: TGTGCCAGTAGAGGGTTACAGGGGGCGACGATGGGGAACACTGAAGCTTTCTTT

clone size: many
J gene: TRBJ1-1
D gene: NA
V gene: TRBV4-3
CDR3 protein: CASSQVRWGRDTEAFF
CDR3 DNA: TGCGCCAGCAGCCAAGTGAGGTGGGGGAGGGACACTGAAGCTTTCTTT

clone size: NA
J gene: TRBJ1-1
D gene: NA
V gene: TRBV5-4
CDR3 protein: CASSLGGPMNTEAFF
CDR3 DNA: TGTGCCAGCAGCTTAGGGGGTCCCATGAACACTGAGGCTTTCTTT

clone size: NA
J gene: TRBJ2-3
D gene: TRBD2
V gene: TRBV5-4
CDR3 protein: CASSSELADNTDTQYF
CDR3 DNA: TGTGCCAGCAGCTCCGAACTAGCGGATAACACAGATACGCAGTATTTT

clone size: NA
J gene: TRBJ1-6
D gene: TRBD1
V gene: TRBV19
CDR3 protein: CASSAGTGRPNSPLHF
CDR3 DNA: TGTGCCAGTAGTGCCGGGACAGGGAGGCCTAATTCACCCCTCCACTTT

clone size: few
J gene: TRBJ2-7
D gene: TRBD1
V gene: TRBV5-1
CDR3 protein: CASSHRTGSYEQYF
CDR3 DNA: TGCGCCAGCAGTCACCGGACAGGATCCTACGAGCAGTACTTC

clone size: NA
J gene: TRBJ1-3
D gene: NA
V gene: TRBV11-2
CDR3 protein: CASSPREGLSSGNTIYF
CDR3 DNA: TGTGCCAGCAGCCCCCGAGAGGGCCTGAGCTCTGGAAACACCATATATTTT

clone size: NA
J gene: TRBJ2-7
D gene: TRBD1
V gene: TRBV6-6
CDR3 protein: CASSPTTGWSYEQYF
CDR3 DNA: TGTGCCAGCAGTCCGACGACAGGGTGGTCCTACGAGCAGTACTTC

clone size: NA
J gene: TRBJ1-2
D gene: TRBD1
V gene: TRBV5-4
CDR3 protein: CASGSRAGGNYGYTF
CDR3 DNA: TGTGCCAGCGGATCAAGGGCAGGGGGAAACTATGGCTACACCTTC

clone size: NA
J gene: TRBJ1-2
D gene: NA
V gene: TRBV9
CDR3 protein: CASSVDRNYGYTF
CDR3 DNA: TGTGCCAGCAGCGTAGACAGAAACTATGGCTACACCTTC

clone size: NA
J gene: TRBJ1-2
D gene: NA
V gene: TRBV5-4
CDR3 protein: CASSSGQLNYGYTF
CDR3 DNA: TGTGCCAGCAGCTCCGGACAGCTTAACTATGGCTACACCTTC

clone size: NA
J gene: TRBJ2-7
D gene: NA
V gene: TRBV2
CDR3 protein: CASSESFGYEQYF
CDR3 DNA: TGTGCCAGCAGTGAATCCTTCGGGTACGAGCAGTACTTC

clone size: NA
J gene: TRBJ2-5
D gene: TRBD2
V gene: TRBV19
CDR3 protein: CASSGRGLAGQETQYF
CDR3 DNA: TGTGCCAGTAGTGGGAGGGGACTAGCGGGGCAAGAGACCCAGTACTTC

clone size: NA
J gene: TRBJ1-2
D gene: TRBD1
V gene: TRBV10-3
CDR3 protein: CAISESAQGGYGYTF
CDR3 DNA: TGTGCCATCAGTGAGTCGGCACAGGGGGGTTATGGCTACACCTTC

clone size: NA
J gene: TRBJ2-7
D gene: TRBD1
V gene: TRBV10-2
CDR3 protein: CASSEGTGDYEQYF
CDR3 DNA: TGCGCCAGCAGTGAAGGGACAGGGGACTACGAGCAGTACTTC

clone size: NA
J gene: TRBJ1-1
D gene: NA
V gene: TRBV19
CDR3 protein: CASSTLHPNTEAFF
CDR3 DNA: TGTGCCAGTAGCACCTTACACCCGAACACTGAAGCTTTCTTT

clone size: NA
J gene: TRBJ1-4
D gene: NA
V gene: TRBV5-5
CDR3 protein: CASSPSPQGIGEKLFF
CDR3 DNA: TGTGCCAGCAGCCCGTCCCCACAGGGTATTGGTGAAAAACTGTTTTTT

clone size: NA
J gene: TRBJ1-5
D gene: TRBD1
V gene: TRBV7-2
CDR3 protein: CASRAGTGSNQPQHF
CDR3 DNA: TGTGCCAGCCGCGCCGGGACAGGGAGCAATCAGCCCCAGCATTTT

clone size: NA
J gene: TRBJ2-1
D gene: TRBD2
V gene: TRBV2
CDR3 protein: CASSETSGGFHEQFF
CDR3 DNA: TGTGCCAGCAGTGAAACTAGCGGGGGGTTTCATGAGCAGTTCTTC

clone size: NA
J gene: TRBJ2-7
D gene: TRBD2
V gene: TRBV9
CDR3 protein: CASSSWIAGGPASGEQYF
CDR3 DNA: TGTGCCAGCAGCTCCTGGATAGCGGGGGGGCCGGCCTCAGGCGAGCAGTACTTC

clone size: NA
J gene: TRBJ2-2
D gene: NA
V gene: TRBV5-8
CDR3 protein: CASSLYTGELFF
CDR3 DNA: TGTGCCAGCAGCTTGTATACCGGGGAGCTGTTTTTT

clone size: NA
J gene: TRBJ1-6
D gene: NA
V gene: TRBV19
CDR3 protein: CASSIPNSPLHF
CDR3 DNA: TGTGCCAGTAGTATCCCAAATTCACCCCTCCACTTT

clone size: NA
J gene: TRBJ2-1
D gene: TRBD2
V gene: TRBV6-5
CDR3 protein: CASSRGLAGYNEQFF
CDR3 DNA: TGTGCCAGCAGTCGGGGACTAGCGGGGTACAATGAGCAGTTCTTC

clone size: NA
J gene: TRBJ1-2
D gene: TRBD1
V gene: TRBV6-5
CDR3 protein: CASRPNQGDYGYTF
CDR3 DNA: TGTGCCAGCAGGCCGAATCAGGGGGACTATGGCTACACCTTC

clone size: NA
J gene: TRBJ2-7
D gene: TRBD1
V gene: TRBV7-9
CDR3 protein: CASSLAWDRSSYEQYF
CDR3 DNA: TGTGCCAGCAGCTTAGCTTGGGACAGGAGCTCCTACGAGCAGTACTTC

clone size: NA
J gene: TRBJ2-7
D gene: TRBD1
V gene: TRBV5-4
CDR3 protein: CASSWGQGVYEQYF
CDR3 DNA: TGTGCCAGCAGCTGGGGACAGGGGGTCTACGAGCAGTACTTC

clone size: NA
J gene: TRBJ1-4
D gene: NA
V gene: TRBV11-2
CDR3 protein: CASSSGLTNEKLFF
CDR3 DNA: TGTGCCAGCAGCTCAGGTCTAACTAATGAAAAACTGTTTTTT

clone size: few
J gene: TRBJ2-7
D gene: NA
V gene: TRBV4-3
CDR3 protein: CASSQEQGSYEQYF
CDR3 DNA: TGCGCCAGCAGCCAGGAACAGGGTTCCTACGAGCAGTACTTC

clone size: NA
J gene: TRBJ2-7
D gene: TRBD2
V gene: TRBV4-2
CDR3 protein: CASSLEAGVHPYEQYF
CDR3 DNA: TGTGCCAGCAGCTTAGAGGCGGGGGTTCACCCCTACGAGCAGTACTTC

clone size: few
J gene: TRBJ1-6
D gene: NA
V gene: TRBV7-9
CDR3 protein: CASSPRVGNSPLHF
CDR3 DNA: TGTGCCAGCAGCCCGAGGGTTGGCAATTCACCCCTCCACTTT

clone size: few
J gene: TRBJ2-7
D gene: NA
V gene: TRBV6-6
CDR3 protein: CASTAQGSRGTYEQYF
CDR3 DNA: TGTGCCAGCACCGCCCAGGGGTCCAGGGGAACCTACGAGCAGTACTTC

clone size: NA
J gene: TRBJ2-5
D gene: TRBD1
V gene: TRBV5-4
CDR3 protein: CASSFVAGGNQETQYF
CDR3 DNA: TGTGCCAGCAGCTTTGTGGCAGGGGGCAACCAAGAGACCCAGTACTTC

clone size: NA
J gene: TRBJ1-6
D gene: NA
V gene: TRBV19
CDR3 protein: CASSIGGGFDSPLHF
CDR3 DNA: TGTGCCAGTAGTATCGGGGGGGGTTTCGATTCACCCCTCCACTTT

clone size: NA
J gene: TRBJ1-5
D gene: NA
V gene: TRBV7-2
CDR3 protein: CASSENSNQPQHF
CDR3 DNA: TGTGCCAGCAGCGAGAATAGCAATCAGCCCCAGCATTTT

clone size: NA
J gene: TRBJ1-2
D gene: NA
V gene: TRBV11-2
CDR3 protein: CASSLGGRVSGDGYTF
CDR3 DNA: TGTGCCAGCAGCTTAGGAGGGAGAGTTTCCGGGGATGGCTACACCTTC

clone size: NA
J gene: TRBJ1-2
D gene: NA
V gene: TRBV15
CDR3 protein: CATSRDRGKANGYTF
CDR3 DNA: TGTGCCACCAGCAGAGACCGAGGGAAAGCAAATGGCTACACCTTC

clone size: NA
J gene: TRBJ2-5
D gene: TRBD2
V gene: TRBV10-3
CDR3 protein: CAHWDGTSGKETQYF
CDR3 DNA: TGTGCCCACTGGGACGGGACTAGCGGAAAAGAGACCCAGTACTTC

clone size: NA
J gene: TRBJ2-5
D gene: NA
V gene: TRBV25-1
CDR3 protein: CASSEPGQGRTQYF
CDR3 DNA: TGTGCCAGCAGTGAACCGGGACAAGGGCGGACCCAGTACTTC